Here is one T cell receptor beta chain with its context. Other DNA sequences within the sample encode an identical CDR3. J gave up 1 base and V 4 bases, and 4 bases lay outside the gene matches. The germline V gene has CDR1 SGHRS and CDR2 YFSETQ. The CDR3 runs 14 residues. Cohorts were based on clinical histories the participants reported. Donors in Cohort 3 counted as recovered after two negative PCRs, clearance, or symptom resolution. This sample was taken from a study of blood T cell repertoires in COVID-19. Study-wide background: In each case, the material was cDNA or gDNA derived from T cells, B-cell-depleted T cells, or PBMCs.

Source study methods: By means of reference gene primer amplification, nucleated cell counts were estimated. Clones were read by immunoSEQ multiplex PCR, and TCRdb kept only the in-frame ones, dropping some. V, J and clone size were drawn from that table, and D and trimming were deduced from the DNA. The sample has under 300,000 clones; about 87% are singletons. The sequence was collected from a woman aged 50 to 60 who had recovered from COVID-19. The specimen sequenced was PBMCs or T cells enriched from blood (not recorded which). The genes are TRBV5-1 and TRBJ1-1, with 7 bases aligning to TRBD1. In nucleotides, the CDR3 is TGCGCCAGCAGCCTAGGACAGGCGAACACTGAAGCTTTCTTT. Protein: CASSLGQANTEAFF.